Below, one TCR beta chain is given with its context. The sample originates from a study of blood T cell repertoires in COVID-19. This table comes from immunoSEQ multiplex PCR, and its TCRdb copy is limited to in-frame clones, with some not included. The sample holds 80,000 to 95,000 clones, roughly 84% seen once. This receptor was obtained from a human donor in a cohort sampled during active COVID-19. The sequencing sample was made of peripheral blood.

The CDR3, as DNA: TGTGCCAGCAGTGAGCAGGGTCCTGGCTACACCTTC. It yields the protein CASSEQGPGYTF. The chain combines TRBV6-2 or TRBV6-3 with TRBJ1-2; D is possibly TRBD1 (5 bases). The germline V gene has CDR1 MNHEY and CDR2 SVGEGT. CDR3 size: 12 residues. Trimming shortened V by 5 bases and J by 7 bases, and 11 bases separated the two germline ends.